These 15 T cell receptor beta chains were sequenced from one sample in a study of CXCR3-negative and CXCR3-positive naive CD8 T cells. 5' RACE with UMI labels generated the TRB cDNA libraries. No DNA is given; TCRdb re-called the 5' RACE reads and lists each CDR3 protein once. Seen in this sample are 65,000 to 85,000 distinct CDR3 sequences; the ten most common clones hold about 1.5%. The sample consisted of naive CXCR3- CD8+ T cells from blood. Subset of the sample: CD45RO-CCR7+CD27+CD95- naive CD8+ T cells lacking CXCR3 (TNR3-). Receptors originate from a human donor in good health. Some clones in this sample may be carry-over from other donors' samples.

The rearrangement joins TRBV19 to TRBJ2-1. CDR3 length: 15 residues. CDR1 is LNHDA, CDR2 SQIVND, per germline (reference sequence). The CDR3 sequence is CATTLAINSYNEQFF. Variable domain in full (rest from reference TRBV19 and TRBJ2-1): DGGITQSPKYLFRKEGQNVTLSCEQNLNHDAMYWYRQDPGQGLRLIYYSQIVNDFQKGDIAEGYSVSREKKESFPLTVTSAQKNPTAFYLCATTLAINSYNEQFFGPGTRLTVL.

V gene TRBV29-1 combines with J gene TRBJ2-7; TCRdb picks TRBD1, but there is no DNA to check that call. CDR3 size: 13 residues. Germline assignment: CDR1 SQVTM and CDR2 ANQGSEA. The chain's CDR3 is CSVEETVSYEQYF.

This sequence joins TRBV15 and TRBJ1-2; TCRdb returns TRBD1, unconfirmable since there is no DNA. This CDR3 has 14 residues. Germline V lookup: CDR1 LNHNV, CDR2 YYDKDF (reference sequence). The CDR3 sequence is CATSSTGAVNGYTF.

V is TRBV7-2 and J is TRBJ2-7; TCRdb names TRBD1, which stays unverified in the absence of DNA. There are 16 residues in the CDR3. CDR1 is SGHTA and CDR2 is FQGNSA in the germline V gene. CDR3 residues: CASSSGRDTQHYEQYF.

The rearrangement uses TRBV20-1 and TRBJ2-7; the TCRdb call, TRBD2, lacks DNA for checking. The CDR3 loop spans 13 amino acids. Germline values: CDR1 DFQATT, CDR2 SNEGSKA (reference sequence). The CDR3 sequence is CSARARLGPEQYF.

The chain has TRBV12-3 or TRBV12-4 and TRBJ1-1; the TCRdb call, TRBD1, lacks DNA for checking. The CDR3 runs to 13 residues. CDR3 region: CASTEQGSTEAFF.

V usage is TRBV5-5 and J usage is TRBJ2-1; absent DNA, TCRdb's TRBD2 call cannot be checked. The CDR3 runs to 15 residues. CDR1 SGHKS and CDR2 YYEKEE come from the germline V gene (reference sequence). The CDR3 reads CASSPGTSGSNEQFF.

The chain recombines TRBV20-1 with TRBJ2-5; TCRdb's D call, TRBD1, is unchecked because there is no DNA. Germline V gene lookup returns CDR1 DFQATT and CDR2 SNEGSKA (reference sequence). This CDR3 spans 13 amino acids. The CDR3 loop reads CSAPTGELETQYF.

The J gene is TRBJ1-4, the V gene TRBV3-1. The CDR3 runs 13 residues. Germline values: CDR1 LGHDT, CDR2 YNNKEL (reference sequence). The CDR3 loop reads CASSGDQNEKLFF.

The V call is TRBV11-2, the J call TRBJ2-7; TCRdb outputs TRBD2, but without DNA this stays unchecked. This CDR3 is built from 14 residues. The germline V gene encodes CDR1 SGHAT and CDR2 FQNNGV. This CDR3 reads CASSPAGGPYEQYF.

This sequence joins TRBV4-3 and TRBJ2-3; absent DNA, TCRdb's TRBD1 call cannot be checked. This CDR3 comprises 16 residues. The germline gives CDR1 LGHNA, CDR2 YSLEER. The CDR3 here is CASSQDIGQGADTQYF.

The CDR3 here is CSARDSGGAMYGGEQYF. This chain connects TRBV20-1 to TRBJ2-7; TCRdb outputs TRBD1, but without DNA this stays unchecked. Per the germline V gene, CDR1 is DFQATT and CDR2 is SNEGSKA (reference sequence). CDR3 length: 17 residues.

The chain employs TRBV27 and TRBJ1-5; TCRdb names TRBD1, which stays unverified in the absence of DNA. The CDR3 sequence is 15 residues long. CDR1 and CDR2 (germline): MNHEY, SMNVEV (reference sequence). CDR3 protein: CASSWTTGGNQPQHF.

The chain couples TRBV12-3 or TRBV12-4 to TRBJ2-7; TCRdb proposes TRBD1, but this gene call is untestable without DNA. CDR3 length: 13 amino acids. The CDR3 sequence: CASSFEGGFEQYF.

J is TRBJ2-1 and V is TRBV29-1; TCRdb names TRBD2, which stays unverified in the absence of DNA. The CDR3 is 16 amino acids. The germline V gene has CDR1 SQVTM and CDR2 ANQGSEA. The CDR3 loop is CSVDLGLAGERDEQFF.